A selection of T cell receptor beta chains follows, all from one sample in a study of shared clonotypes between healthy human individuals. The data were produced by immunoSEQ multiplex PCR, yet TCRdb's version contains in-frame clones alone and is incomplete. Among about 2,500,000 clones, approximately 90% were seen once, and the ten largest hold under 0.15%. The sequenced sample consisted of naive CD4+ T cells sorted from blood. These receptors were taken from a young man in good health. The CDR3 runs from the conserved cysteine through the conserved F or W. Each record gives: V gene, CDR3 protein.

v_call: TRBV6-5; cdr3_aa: CASSPGWSSYEQYF
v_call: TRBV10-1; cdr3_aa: CASRRTGDGELFF
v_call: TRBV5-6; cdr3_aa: CASSYDNEQFF
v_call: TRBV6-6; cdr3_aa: CASSYSGVESYGYTF
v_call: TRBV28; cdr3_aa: CASSTDRGGEKLFF
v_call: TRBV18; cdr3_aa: CASSPQAQQAEAFF
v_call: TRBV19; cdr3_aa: CASSGHRGLNTEAFF
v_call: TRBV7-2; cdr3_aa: CASSLAQELETQYF
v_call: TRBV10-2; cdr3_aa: CASSEGRNQPQHF
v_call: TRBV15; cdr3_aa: CATCGLSQETQYF
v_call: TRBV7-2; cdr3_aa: CASSLVVAYEQYF
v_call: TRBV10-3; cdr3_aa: CAISESNYNEQFF
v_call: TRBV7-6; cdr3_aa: CASSAVSSYNSPLHF
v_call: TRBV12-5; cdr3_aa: CASGLTVGELFF
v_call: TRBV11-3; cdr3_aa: CASSSGQPNTEAFF
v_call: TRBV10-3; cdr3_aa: CAISGTGGGEKLFF
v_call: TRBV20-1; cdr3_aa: CSASREEAFF
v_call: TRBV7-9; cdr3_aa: CASSHSETFSGNTIYF
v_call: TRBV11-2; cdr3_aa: CASTTNTGELFF
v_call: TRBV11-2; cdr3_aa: CASSLGIQADYGYTF
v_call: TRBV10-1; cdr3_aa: CASSEFNTGRPYNEQFF
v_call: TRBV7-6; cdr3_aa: CASSLVLAGGGETQYF
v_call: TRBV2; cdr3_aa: CASSSAQGRQPQHF
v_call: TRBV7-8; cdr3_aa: CASSPEAPRWQETQYF
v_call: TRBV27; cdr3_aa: CASSPHQGTKNIQYF
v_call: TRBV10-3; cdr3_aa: CAMGLAGGSPTDTQYF
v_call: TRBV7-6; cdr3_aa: CASSRTGMGYTF
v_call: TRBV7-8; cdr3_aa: CASSDRAVISGNTIYF
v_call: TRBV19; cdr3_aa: CASRETSGNTDTQYF
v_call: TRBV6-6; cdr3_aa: CASSYPPGVNTGELFF
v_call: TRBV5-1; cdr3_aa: CASSLTSGVETQYF
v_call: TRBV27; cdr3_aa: CASSLGFQSGNTIYF
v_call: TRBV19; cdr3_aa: CATARQGGSGYTF
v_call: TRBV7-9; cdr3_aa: CASSFQNTEAFF
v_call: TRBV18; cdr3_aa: CASSPGTPNEKLFF
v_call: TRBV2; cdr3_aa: CASRYGQNNEQFF
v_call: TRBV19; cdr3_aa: CASSIRSGTGFSGYTF
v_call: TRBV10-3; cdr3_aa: CAIKSSGADQYF
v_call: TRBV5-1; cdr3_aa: CASSLRGPNTEAFF
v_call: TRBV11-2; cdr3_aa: CASSLDTGGYEQYF
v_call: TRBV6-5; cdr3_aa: CASRGGSSGSYEQYF
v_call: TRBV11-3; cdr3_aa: CASGENSLNTEAFF
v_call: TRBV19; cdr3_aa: CASRPGPVYNEQFF
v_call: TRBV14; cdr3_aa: CASSQEATSGGEQYF